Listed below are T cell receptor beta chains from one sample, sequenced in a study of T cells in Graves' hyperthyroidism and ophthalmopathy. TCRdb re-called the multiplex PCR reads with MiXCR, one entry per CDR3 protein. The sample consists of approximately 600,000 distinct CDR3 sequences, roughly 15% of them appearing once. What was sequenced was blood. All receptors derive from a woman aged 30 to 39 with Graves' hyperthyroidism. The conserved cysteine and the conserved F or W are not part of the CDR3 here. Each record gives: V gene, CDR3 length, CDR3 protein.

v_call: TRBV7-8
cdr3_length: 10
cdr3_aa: TVGHHQETQY

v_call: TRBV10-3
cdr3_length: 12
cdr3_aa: AISNSGLVNIQY

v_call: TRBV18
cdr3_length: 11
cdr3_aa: ASSPTGNDGYT

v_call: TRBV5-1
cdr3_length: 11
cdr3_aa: ASSWGQKYEQY

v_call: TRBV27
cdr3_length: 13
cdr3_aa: ASGGLGSGANVLT

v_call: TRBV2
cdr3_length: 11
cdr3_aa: ASSGTGTYGYT

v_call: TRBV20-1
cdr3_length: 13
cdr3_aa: SVRQREGPINEQF

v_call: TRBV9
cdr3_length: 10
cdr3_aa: ASSENLNEQF

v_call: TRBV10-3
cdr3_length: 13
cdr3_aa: AIAASGIQADTQY

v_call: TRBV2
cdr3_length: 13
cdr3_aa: ASSETLAGGYEQY

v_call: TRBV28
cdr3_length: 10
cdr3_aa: ASSFPAGELF

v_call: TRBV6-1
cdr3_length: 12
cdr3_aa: ASSERSGLNIQY

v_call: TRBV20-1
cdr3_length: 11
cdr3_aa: SAGQYSNQPQH

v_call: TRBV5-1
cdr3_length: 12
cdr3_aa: ASSLVAGSDEQY

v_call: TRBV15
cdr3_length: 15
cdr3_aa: ATSRIGQGASTDTQY

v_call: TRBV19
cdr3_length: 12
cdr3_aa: ASRGGVEHTEAF

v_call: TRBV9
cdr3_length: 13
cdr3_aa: ASSAGTGSNEKLF

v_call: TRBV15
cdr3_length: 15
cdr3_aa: ATSREGTSEGTDTQY

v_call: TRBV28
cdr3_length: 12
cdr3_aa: ASRSYRGLHGYT

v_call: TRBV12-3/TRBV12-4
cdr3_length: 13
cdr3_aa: ASSRRDRLEETQY

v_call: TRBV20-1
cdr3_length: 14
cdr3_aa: SAPGTSGRYTDTQY

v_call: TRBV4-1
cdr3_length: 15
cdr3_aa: ASSQRASGKGADTQY

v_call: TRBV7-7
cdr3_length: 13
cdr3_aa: ASSLRDTPAYEQY

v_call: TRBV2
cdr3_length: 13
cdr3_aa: ASSRSGTDTGELF

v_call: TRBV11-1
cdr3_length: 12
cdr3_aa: ASSLGPLGNEQF

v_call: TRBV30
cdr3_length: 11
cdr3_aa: AWSYTTADTQY

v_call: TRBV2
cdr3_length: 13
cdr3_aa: ASSLVKHSNQPQH

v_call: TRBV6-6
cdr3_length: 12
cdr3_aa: ASSYGGTGNTIY

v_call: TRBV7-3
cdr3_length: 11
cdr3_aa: ASSLAPGYGYT

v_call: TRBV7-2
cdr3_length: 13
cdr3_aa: ASSLIKDPNQPQH

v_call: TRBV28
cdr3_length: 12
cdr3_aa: ASSTGGDYNEQF